The clone carrying this T cell receptor (beta chain) occurred a few times. The junction departs from the called germline gene at one end, perhaps through a read error. Unique molecular identifiers were used to barcode this TCRbeta library. One entry per CDR3 protein, called by TCRdb with MiXCR from the PCR reads. The sample consists of fewer than 85,000 distinct CDR3 sequences, 14% of them appearing once. This sample was taken from a study of T-cell reconstitution after alpha-beta-depleted transplantation in children. CDR3 length: 13 amino acids. The germline CDR1 and CDR2 sequences are DFQATT and SNEGSKA (reference sequence).

The V gene is TRBV20-1, the J gene TRBJ2-5; 10 nucleotides align to TRBD1. The sample consisted of PBMCs, mostly from graft donor cells, taken 180 days after TCRalphabeta/CD19-depleted stem cell transplant. This TCR derives from a male patient aged 2 to 9 who had a stem cell transplant for acute lymphoblastic leukemia, so the T cells may come from the graft donor. CDR3 region: CSARGTGAETQYF. The CDR3 bases are TGCAGTGCCAGAGGGACAGGGGCAGAGACCCAGTACTTC.